The 29 T cell receptor beta chains presented below share a single source sample, sequenced in a study of blood T cell repertoires in COVID-19. Produced via immunoSEQ multiplex PCR; TCRdb's table is partial and in-frame only. The sample carries 150,000 to 200,000 clones, approximately 80% recorded once. The sequencing sample was made of PBMCs or T cells enriched from blood (not recorded which). All receptors derive from a man aged 35-49 years who had recovered from COVID-19.

A few counts support this clone. The J gene is TRBJ1-5, the V gene TRBV19; D is uncertain. Trimming left V 1 base short and J 2 bases short, with 9 bases between. The germline CDR1 and CDR2 sequences are LNHDA and SQIVND (reference sequence). This CDR3 has 15 amino acids. The CDR3, as DNA: TGTGCCAGTAGTATAGTAGACTCTCGCAATCAGCCCCAGCATTTT. Protein product: CASSIVDSRNQPQHF.

The rearrangement uses TRBV5-4 and TRBJ2-3, with 8 nucleotides matching TRBD1. The germline CDR1 and CDR2 sequences are SGHNT and YYREEE (reference sequence). The CDR3 extends over 13 amino acids. After removal of 4 bases from V and 6 bases from J, the junction contained 4 bases not matched to a gene. CDR3: CASSQQGEDTQYF. CDR3 coding DNA: TGTGCCAGCAGCCAACAGGGGGAGGATACGCAGTATTTT.

The J gene is TRBJ2-1, the V gene TRBV30; 9 bases match TRBD2. The CDR3 loop spans 15 amino acids. From germline, CDR1 is GTSNPN and CDR2 SVGIG (reference sequence). V lost 1 base and J lost 8; bases outside the gene matches: 9. The chain's CDR3 is CAWSGVAGATHEQFF. The CDR3 DNA reads as TGTGCCTGGAGTGGAGTAGCGGGGGCCACCCATGAGCAGTTCTTC. The whole variable domain, filled in from reference TRBV30 and TRBJ2-1, reads SQTIHQWPATLVQPVGSPLSLECTVEGTSNPNLYWYRQAAGRGLQLLFYSVGIGQISSEVPQNLSASRPQDRQFILSSKKLLLSDSGFYLCAWSGVAGATHEQFFGPGTRLTVL.

The CDR3 nucleotides read TGTGCCAGCAGTGAAGGCCGAAAGGCGGGGGGGACTGAAGCTTTCTTT. Protein product: CASSEGRKAGGTEAFF. The chain carries TRBV6-1 and TRBJ1-1, with D perhaps matching TRBD1 (5 bases). This CDR3 is 16 amino acids long. CDR1 MNHNS and CDR2 SASEGT come from the germline V gene. Trimming removed 1 base at V and 5 bases at J, with 17 bases between.

The chain links TRBV10-3 to TRBJ2-4; weak D call: TRBD1 (6 bases). This CDR3 is built from 14 residues. V was shortened by 7 bases and J by 0 bases, with 10 bases between the two germline ends. Germline values: CDR1 ENHRY, CDR2 SYGVKD. CDR3 coding DNA: TGTGCCATCAAGACAGGTCAAGCCAAAAACATTCAGTACTTC. Amino acids: CAIKTGQAKNIQYF.

The table lists this clone with a few counts. The chain joins TRBV9 to TRBJ2-2; the match to TRBD2 covers 12 bases. The V gene's germline CDR1 is SGDLS and CDR2 YYNGEE. The V segment lost 5 bases and the J segment 4 bases; nucleotides outside the gene matches: 6. This CDR3 comprises 16 residues. The CDR3 nucleotides read TGTGCCAGCAGTCGACTAGCGGGGGCGAGCACCGGGGAGCTGTTTTTT. Translated: CASSRLAGASTGELFF.

The J gene is TRBJ2-1, the V gene TRBV11-2; 11 bases line up with TRBD2. The germline gives CDR1 SGHAT, CDR2 FQNNGV. This CDR3 is built from 15 residues. V was clipped by 4 bases and J by 7 bases; unmatched bases: 6. In DNA form, the CDR3 reads TGTGCCAGCAGCTACCCCCTAGCGGGGGGTAATGAGCAGTTCTTC. Translation: CASSYPLAGGNEQFF.

This clone was detected only once. V is TRBV18 and J is TRBJ1-1; no firm D call. The CDR3 extends over 12 amino acids. Germline assignment: CDR1 KGHSH and CDR2 LQKENI. The germline V and J ends were trimmed by 5 bases and 2 bases, with 6 bases remaining between them. The CDR3 DNA follows: TGTGCCAGCTCAGCGACTAACACTGAAGCTTTCTTT. Translation gives CASSATNTEAFF.

The count of this clone is one. V and J are TRBV18 and TRBJ2-1, with 11 bases aligning to TRBD2. Germline CDR1 and CDR2: KGHSH and LQKENI. V lost 2 bases and J lost 9; bases outside the gene matches: 6. The CDR3 runs 15 residues. CDR3 loop: CASSPETSGVGEQFF. The CDR3 bases are TGTGCCAGCTCACCAGAGACTAGCGGGGTGGGTGAGCAGTTCTTC.

The chain combines TRBV10-1 with TRBJ1-1, with unresolved D. V dropped 5 bases and J dropped 2 bases, with 9 bases sitting between them. This CDR3 is built from 13 residues. Germline CDR1 WNHNN, CDR2 SYGVQD (reference sequence). In nucleotides, the CDR3 is TGCGCCAGCAGTTACAGCCATAACACTGAAGCTTTCTTT. It translates to CASSYSHNTEAFF.

V gene TRBV9 combines with J gene TRBJ2-2; 9 bases are a match to TRBD2. The CDR3 extends over 15 amino acids. Trimming at V came to 3 bases and at J to 4 bases, leaving 4 bases not matched to a gene. CDR1 is SGDLS, CDR2 YYNGEE, per germline. The CDR3 bases are TGTGCCAGCAGCGCTAGCGGGGACCCCACCGGGGAGCTGTTTTTT. It codes for CASSASGDPTGELFF. Combining the CDR3 with reference TRBV9 and TRBJ2-2 gives the whole variable domain DSGVTQTPKHLITATGQRVTLRCSPRSGDLSVYWYQQSLDQGLQFLIQYYNGEERAKGNILERFSAQQFPDLHSELNLSSLELGDSALYFCASSASGDPTGELFFGEGSRLTVL.

This clone was counted many times. J is TRBJ2-7 and V is TRBV4-1; D is possibly TRBD2 (5 bases). V shed 1 base and J shed 2 bases, with 6 bases lying between them. This CDR3 region has 13 residues. Per germline, CDR1 MGHRA and CDR2 YSYEKL. The CDR3 sequence: CASSQVGAYEQYF. CDR3 nucleotides: TGCGCCAGCAGCCAAGTGGGAGCCTACGAGCAGTACTTC.

This clone has only a few counts. V and J are TRBV2 and TRBJ1-4; the D is unclear. V lost 6 bases, J lost 7 bases, and 9 bases lay in between. Germline values: CDR1 SNHLY, CDR2 FYNNEI. This CDR3 comprises 12 residues. For the CDR3, the DNA is TGTGCCAGCAGGGTCGAGGGTGAAAAACTGTTTTTT. It yields the protein CASRVEGEKLFF.

The chain employs TRBV19 and TRBJ1-2, with 9 bases matching TRBD1. With V trimmed by 3 bases and J by 4 bases, 6 bases remained unmatched. Germline loops: CDR1 LNHDA, CDR2 SQIVND (reference sequence). The CDR3 spans 15 residues. CDR3 in DNA: TGTGCCAGTAGTATCGCCCCGGGACAGGGCTATGGCTACACCTTC. It yields the protein CASSIAPGQGYGYTF.

V gene TRBV7-8 combines with J gene TRBJ2-7; a possible D gene is TRBD2 (6 bases). The CDR3 has 16 residues. Germline values: CDR1 SGHVS, CDR2 FQNEAQ. V dropped 4 bases and J dropped 2 bases, with 18 bases sitting between them. In DNA, the CDR3 is TGTGCCAGCAGCTCAGCGGGCTTAGGCATCCCCTACGAGCAGTACTTC. This gives the protein CASSSAGLGIPYEQYF.

The CDR3 coding sequence is TGTGCCAGCAGCCCCACCCAGGAGGGAGGCAATCAGCCCCAGCATTTT. It encodes CASSPTQEGGNQPQHF. V gene TRBV3-1 (or the pseudogene TRBV3-2) combines with J gene TRBJ1-5; no clear D gene. This CDR3 contains 16 residues. Germline CDR1 and CDR2: LGHDT and YNNKEL (reference sequence). V lost 4 bases, J lost 2 bases, and 15 bases lay in between.

The rearrangement links TRBV5-8 to TRBJ1-1, with TRBD1 identical over 8 bases. This CDR3 contains 11 residues. Losses at the gene ends were 4 bases for V and 12 bases for J; bases not matched to a gene: 5. Germline loops: CDR1 SGHTS, CDR2 YDEGEE. This chain's CDR3 is CASSVRGPTFF. CDR3 in DNA: TGTGCCAGCAGCGTCAGGGGGCCGACTTTCTTT. Full variable domain (missing parts from reference TRBV5-8 and TRBJ1-1): EAGVTQSPTHLIKTRGQQATLRCSPISGHTSVYWYQQALGLGLQFLLWYDEGEERNRGNFPPRFSGRQFPNYSSELNVNALELEDSALYLCASSVRGPTFFGQGTRLTVV.

V is TRBV2 and J is TRBJ2-1, with TRBD1 matching 7 bases. V shed 5 bases, J shed 6 bases, and the junction held 7 bases outside the gene matches. Germline lookup yields CDR1 SNHLY and CDR2 FYNNEI. The CDR3 is made up of 14 amino acids. CDR3 sequence reads: CASSNRDRSNEQFF. CDR3 nucleotide sequence: TGTGCCAGCAGTAACCGGGACAGAAGCAATGAGCAGTTCTTC.

Only a few counts were recorded for this clone. In DNA, the CDR3 is TGTGCCAGCAGCACGGGGGGCGGGACCCAGCCCCAGCATTTT. It is translated as CASSTGGGTQPQHF. The rearrangement uses TRBV3-1 (or the pseudogene TRBV3-2) and TRBJ1-5, with a weak D call TRBD1 (6 bases). V was clipped by 5 bases and J by 7 bases, with 15 bases between them. The CDR3 runs 14 residues. Germline CDR1 is LGHDT and CDR2 is YNNKEL (reference sequence).

The chain links TRBV3-1 (or the pseudogene TRBV3-2) to TRBJ1-2; 8 bases agree with TRBD1. The V gene's germline CDR1 is LGHDT and CDR2 YNNKEL (reference sequence). The CDR3 loop spans 13 amino acids. J gave up 8 bases and V 5 bases, and 7 bases lay outside the gene matches. CDR3 amino acids: CASSFGGDRGYTF. The CDR3 bases are TGTGCCAGCAGCTTTGGGGGGGACAGGGGCTACACCTTC.

This clone was seen a few times. The chain carries TRBV30 and TRBJ1-1, with 8 positions matching TRBD1. The CDR3 extends over 13 amino acids. Germline trimming cut 7 bases from V and 5 bases from J; bases unmatched to any gene: 9. The germline V gene has CDR1 GTSNPN and CDR2 SVGIG (reference sequence). The CDR3 coding sequence is TGTGCCTCAACCAGGGGGCGCGGGACTGAAGCTTTCTTT. Its protein is CASTRGRGTEAFF.

The chain carries TRBV15 and TRBJ1-5; 8 nucleotides align to TRBD1. This CDR3 has 15 amino acids. Unmatched junction bases numbered 4, after V lost 5 bases and J lost 1 base. Germline V gives CDR1 LNHNV, CDR2 YYDKDF (reference sequence). DNA for the CDR3: TGTGCCACCAGCTGGACAGGGCTAAGCAATCAGCCCCAGCATTTT. Encoded protein: CATSWTGLSNQPQHF.

V is TRBV30 and J is TRBJ2-2; 7 nucleotides line up with TRBD2. V lost 8 bases, J lost 6 bases, and 12 bases stayed unmatched. This CDR3 is 14 amino acids long. Per germline, CDR1 GTSNPN and CDR2 SVGIG (reference sequence). Here the CDR3 reads CARYERGFPGELFF. CDR3 coding DNA: TGTGCCCGATATGAGCGGGGTTTCCCCGGGGAGCTGTTTTTT. The variable domain in full, with the rest retrieved from reference TRBV30 and TRBJ2-2, is SQTIHQWPATLVQPVGSPLSLECTVEGTSNPNLYWYRQAAGRGLQLLFYSVGIGQISSEVPQNLSASRPQDRQFILSSKKLLLSDSGFYLCARYERGFPGELFFGEGSRLTVL.

Only one count was recorded for this clone. V is TRBV30 and J is TRBJ2-1; D perhaps matches TRBD1 (6 bases). Germline V CDR1 and CDR2: GTSNPN, SVGIG (reference sequence). The germline V and J ends were trimmed by 1 base and 13 bases, with 14 bases remaining between them. This CDR3 spans 12 amino acids. The CDR3 loop reads CAWSAAGDFQFF. The DNA for the CDR3 is TGTGCCTGGAGTGCGGCAGGGGATTTTCAGTTCTTC.

The chain links TRBV12-5 to TRBJ1-4; D not resolved. From germline, CDR1 is LGHNT and CDR2 FRNRAP. V dropped 6 bases and J dropped 5 bases, with 7 bases sitting between them. CDR3 length: 12 amino acids. This CDR3 is CASGLSNEKLFF. In DNA, the CDR3 is TGTGCTAGTGGCCTATCAAATGAAAAACTGTTTTTT.

The genes are TRBV3-1 (or the pseudogene TRBV3-2) and TRBJ1-5, with a possible D match to TRBD1 (5 bases). This CDR3 region has 13 residues. V lost 2 bases to trimming and J lost 7 bases, with 9 bases between them. Germline V gene data show CDR1 as LGHDT and CDR2 as YNNKEL (reference sequence). CDR3 protein: CASSQRGVQPQHF. In DNA form, the CDR3 reads TGTGCCAGCAGCCAACGGGGGGTCCAGCCCCAGCATTTT.

The V call is TRBV10-2, the J call TRBJ2-3; 8 bases align to TRBD2. Trimming cost V 3 bases and J 5 bases; bases outside gene matches: 7. The germline CDR1 and CDR2 sequences are WSHSY and SAAADI. CDR3 length: 15 residues. As DNA, the CDR3 is TGCGCCAGCAGTGATCCCCGTCGGGGGGGAGATACGCAGTATTTT. Its protein product is CASSDPRRGGDTQYF.

This clone was recorded a few times. Other DNA variants within this sample encode the same CDR3. The CDR3 spells CASSLEGGAYNEQFF. The CDR3 DNA follows: TGCGCCAGCAGCTTGGAAGGCGGGGCCTACAATGAGCAGTTCTTC. This chain connects TRBV5-1 to TRBJ2-1; TRBD2 is a possible D gene (6 bases). Per the germline V gene, CDR1 is SGHRS and CDR2 is YFSETQ. The CDR3 is 15 amino acids. V lost 0 bases and J lost 2, with 9 bases in between.

The V call is TRBV29-1, the J call TRBJ1-1; no firm D call. CDR1 SQVTM and CDR2 ANQGSEA come from the germline V gene. This CDR3 is built from 12 residues. The V gene lost 7 bases and the J gene lost 1 base, with 10 bases spanning the gap. The CDR3 sequence: CSAVEGNTEAFF. CDR3 nucleotide sequence: TGCAGCGCAGTCGAGGGGAACACTGAAGCTTTCTTT. The variable domain in full, with the rest retrieved from reference TRBV29-1 and TRBJ1-1, is SAVISQKPSRDICQRGTSLTIQCQVDSQVTMMFWYRQQPGQSLTLIATANQGSEATYESGFVIDKFPISRPNLTFSTLTVSNMSPEDSSIYLCSAVEGNTEAFFGQGTRLTVV.